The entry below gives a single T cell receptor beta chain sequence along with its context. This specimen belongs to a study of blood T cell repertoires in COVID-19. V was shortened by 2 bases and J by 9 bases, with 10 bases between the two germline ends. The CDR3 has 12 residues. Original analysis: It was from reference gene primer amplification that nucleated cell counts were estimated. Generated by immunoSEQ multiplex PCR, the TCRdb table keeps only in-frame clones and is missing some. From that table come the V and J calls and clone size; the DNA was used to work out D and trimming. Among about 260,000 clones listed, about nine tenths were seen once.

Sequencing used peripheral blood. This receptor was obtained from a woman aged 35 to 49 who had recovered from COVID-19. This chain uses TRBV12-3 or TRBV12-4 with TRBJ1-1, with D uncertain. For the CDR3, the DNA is TGTGCCAGCAGTTTACAGGCAGCTCAAGCTTTCTTT. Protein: CASSLQAAQAFF.